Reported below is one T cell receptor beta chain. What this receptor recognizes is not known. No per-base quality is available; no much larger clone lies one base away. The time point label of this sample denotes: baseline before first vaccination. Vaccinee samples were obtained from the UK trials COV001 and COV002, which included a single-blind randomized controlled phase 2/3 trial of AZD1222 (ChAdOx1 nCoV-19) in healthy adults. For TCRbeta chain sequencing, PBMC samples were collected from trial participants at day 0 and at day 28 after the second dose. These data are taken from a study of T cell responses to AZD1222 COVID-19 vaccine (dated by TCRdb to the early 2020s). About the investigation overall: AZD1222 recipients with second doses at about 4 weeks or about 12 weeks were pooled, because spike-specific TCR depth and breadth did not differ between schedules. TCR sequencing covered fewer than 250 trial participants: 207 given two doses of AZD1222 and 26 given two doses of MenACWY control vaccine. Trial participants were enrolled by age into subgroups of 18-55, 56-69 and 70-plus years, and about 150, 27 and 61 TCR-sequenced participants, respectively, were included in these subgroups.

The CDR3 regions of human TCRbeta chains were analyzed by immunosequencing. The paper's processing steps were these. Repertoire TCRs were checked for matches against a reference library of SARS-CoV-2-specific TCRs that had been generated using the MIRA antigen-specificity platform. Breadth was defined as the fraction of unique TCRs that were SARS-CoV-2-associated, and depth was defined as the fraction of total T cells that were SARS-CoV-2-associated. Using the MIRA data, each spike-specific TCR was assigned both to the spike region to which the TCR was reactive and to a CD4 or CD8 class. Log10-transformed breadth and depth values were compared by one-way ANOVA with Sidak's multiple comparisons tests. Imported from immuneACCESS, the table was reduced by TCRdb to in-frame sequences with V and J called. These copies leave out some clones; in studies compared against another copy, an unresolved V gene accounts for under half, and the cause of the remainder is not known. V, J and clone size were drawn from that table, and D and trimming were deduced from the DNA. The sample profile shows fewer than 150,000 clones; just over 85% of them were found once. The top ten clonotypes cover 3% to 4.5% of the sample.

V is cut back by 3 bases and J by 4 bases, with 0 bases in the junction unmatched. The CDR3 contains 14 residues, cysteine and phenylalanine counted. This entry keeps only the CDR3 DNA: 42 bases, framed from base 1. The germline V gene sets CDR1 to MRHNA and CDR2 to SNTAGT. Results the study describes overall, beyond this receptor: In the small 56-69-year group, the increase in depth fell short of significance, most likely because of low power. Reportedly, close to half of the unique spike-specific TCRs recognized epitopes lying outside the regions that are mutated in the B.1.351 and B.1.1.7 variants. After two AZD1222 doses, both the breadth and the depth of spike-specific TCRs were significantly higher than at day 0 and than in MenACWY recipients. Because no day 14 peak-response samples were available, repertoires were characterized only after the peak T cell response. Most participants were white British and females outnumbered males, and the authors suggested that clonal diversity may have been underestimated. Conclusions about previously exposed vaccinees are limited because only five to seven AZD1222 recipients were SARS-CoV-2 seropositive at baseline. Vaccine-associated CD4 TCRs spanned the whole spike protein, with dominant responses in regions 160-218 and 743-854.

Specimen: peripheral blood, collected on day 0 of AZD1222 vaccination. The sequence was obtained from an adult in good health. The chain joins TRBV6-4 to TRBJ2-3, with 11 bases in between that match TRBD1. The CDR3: CASSEGQGADTQYF. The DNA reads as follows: TGTGCCAGCAGTGAGGGACAGGGGGCAGATACGCAGTATTTT.